This T cell receptor (beta chain) was documented in a study of human T cells and chemical hapten exposure. Time point specified: pre-sensitization, week 0. As for treatment: therapeutic diphenylcyclopropenone sensitization with weekly scalp DPC. During construction of the library, unique molecular identifiers were attached to individual cDNA molecules for quantitative, reproducible TCR counting. TCRdb fed the RACE reads into MiXCR, producing one record per CDR3 protein. The sample records some 70,000 distinct CDR3 sequences, 10% to 11% being singletons. CDR3 length equals 16 residues. The germline gives CDR1 MDHEN, CDR2 SYDVKM. V shed 6 bases, J shed 0 bases, and the junction held 8 bases outside the gene matches. This clonotype was seen at least ten times.

The chain links TRBV28 to TRBJ2-1; 7 positions agree with TRBD2. The clonotype originates from a woman in her forties or fifties with alopecia areata. Some clones in this sample may be carry-over from other donors' samples. The sample consisted of whole blood, taken in connection with sensitization to the hapten diphenylcyclopropenone (DPC). The chain's CDR3 is CASRSLAGGSYNEQFF. CDR3 nucleotide sequence: TGTGCCAGCAGGTCCTTAGCGGGCGGCTCCTACAATGAGCAGTTCTTC. Using reference TRBV28 and TRBJ2-1 for the parts outside the CDR3, the full variable domain is DVKVTQSSRYLVKRTGEKVFLECVQDMDHENMFWYRQDPGLGLRLIYFSYDVKMKEKGDIPEGYSVSREKKERFSLILESASTNQTSMYLCASRSLAGGSYNEQFFGPGTRLTVL.